Listed below are T cell receptor beta chains from one sample, sequenced in a study of cytomegalovirus exposure and HLA in healthy donors. Sequencing used immunoSEQ multiplex PCR; TCRdb keeps in-frame clones, though not all of them. This repertoire shows approximately 81,000 clones, around 76% found once; its top ten account for about 6.2%. Input material: PBMCs. The origin of the receptors is a woman in her 50s in good health and CMV-seropositive. CDR3s include the opening cysteine and the closing phenylalanine or tryptophan. The order of the fields is clone size, J gene, V gene, CDR3 protein. Part of the rows lack a size; the others show once, few, many or a class for expanded clones.

-	TRBJ2-3	TRBV28	CASSLTSGTPSTDTQYF
-	TRBJ2-2	TRBV11-2	CASSLLTGNTGELFF
-	TRBJ2-1	TRBV11-2	CASSLLKDSRYNEQFF
-	TRBJ1-1	TRBV18	CASSPASEVYTEAFF
once	TRBJ2-3	TRBV29-1	CSVEGGWTLTTDTQYF
-	TRBJ1-1	TRBV5-8	CASSYRTAAAEAFF
-	TRBJ1-4	TRBV30	CAWSVQRGLKLFF
-	TRBJ2-1	TRBV27	CASRGELFSYNEQFF
-	TRBJ2-3	TRBV19	CASSIQGAADTQYF
few	TRBJ2-5	TRBV30	CAWSPGGQYQETQYF
few	TRBJ2-4	TRBV2	CASIFGLEHKNIQYF
-	TRBJ2-1	TRBV10-1	CASSEAGTGGLNEQFF
once	TRBJ2-5	TRBV7-3	CASSLGQETQYF